This T cell receptor beta chain comes out of a study of long-term antiretroviral therapy in people with HIV. Version v3.0 of the immunoSEQ assay ran at survey level. Assay used: immunoSEQ multiplex PCR; TCRdb lists only in-frame clones, some missing. The repertoire includes 20,000 to 25,000 clones, around 76% of them detected once, and less than 15% sits in the top ten. Broader study findings: Repertoires with HIV possessed tighter CDR3 length spans than those of controls. Diversity measured after ART increased yet remained under transplant donor controls.

On this clone itself: The antigen remains unidentified.

The germline V gene encodes CDR1 MNHEY and CDR2 SVGAGI. V was cut by 0 bases and J by 11 bases, with 13 bases left in between. The CDR3 is 13 residues long. J is TRBJ1-1 and V is TRBV6-5; D may be TRBD1 (5 bases). This receptor was identified in a middle-aged woman with HIV. The starting material was unsorted PBMCs, obtained approximately 1.8 years before starting antiretroviral therapy. The CDR3 nucleotides are TGTGCCAGCAGTTACTCGCAAGGGGTACGTGCTTTCTTT. Its translation: CASSYSQGVRAFF.